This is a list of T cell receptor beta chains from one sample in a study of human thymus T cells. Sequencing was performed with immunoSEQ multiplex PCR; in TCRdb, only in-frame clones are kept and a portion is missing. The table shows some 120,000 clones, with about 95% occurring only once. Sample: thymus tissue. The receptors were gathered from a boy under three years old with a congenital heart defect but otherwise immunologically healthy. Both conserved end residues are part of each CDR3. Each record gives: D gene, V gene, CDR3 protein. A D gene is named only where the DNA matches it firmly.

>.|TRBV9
CASSAAGKDYGYTF
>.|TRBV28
CASRIQGLGYSPLHF
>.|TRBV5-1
CASSPGWQSTDTQYF
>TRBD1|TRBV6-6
CASSPTGGSYNSPLHF
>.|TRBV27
CASSSTGYRYGYTF
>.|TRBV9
CASSVETNTEAFF
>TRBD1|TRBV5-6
CASSRWDRAYNQPQHF
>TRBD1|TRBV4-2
CASSQDRRTGTANYGYTF
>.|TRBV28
CASSLPQSASTDTQYF
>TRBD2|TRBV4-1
CASSQANGGGVHEQFF
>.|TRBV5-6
CASSLQPSPTNEKLFF
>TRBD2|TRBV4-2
CASSHVGGAGGGELFF
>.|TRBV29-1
CSVVRMPHYEQYF
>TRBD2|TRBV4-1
CASSPGLGLLKKETQYF
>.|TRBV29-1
CSVDPGDGYTF
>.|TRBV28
CASSFKSHNRDCNQPQHF
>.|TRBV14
CASSQETGIYGYTF
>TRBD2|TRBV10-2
CASSEGLAGGPETQYF
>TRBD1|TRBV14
CASSLIQGPIYEQYF
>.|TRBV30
CAWSVGPSSYEQYF
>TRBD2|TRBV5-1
CASRLAGAYEQYF
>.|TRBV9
CASSVNALAKNIQYF
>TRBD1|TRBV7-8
CASSAQGGIYGYTF
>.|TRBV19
CASSTTTDNSPLHF
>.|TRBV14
CASSHSAGETQYF
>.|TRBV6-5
CASSYFRESYEQYF
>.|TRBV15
CATSRTTGATCEQYF
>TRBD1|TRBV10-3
CATIDRGRVNYGYTF
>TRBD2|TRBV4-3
CASSQDPISGGTYEQYF
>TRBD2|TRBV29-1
CSVEEGAGAGYQETQYF
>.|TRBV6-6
CASSHFGGEVYEQYF
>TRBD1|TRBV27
CASSLTGQGIADTQYF
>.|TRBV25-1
CASSASSYGYTF
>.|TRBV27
CASSLTGPYYEQYF
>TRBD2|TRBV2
CASSEGLAANYEQYF
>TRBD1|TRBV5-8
CASSLEDREAGANVLTF
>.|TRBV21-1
CASSGYSYNEQFF
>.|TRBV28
CASTPWGSYNEQFF
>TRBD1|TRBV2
CASSADREGGYTF
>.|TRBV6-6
CASSCQGGPYGYTF
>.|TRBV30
CAWSGTATNYGYTF
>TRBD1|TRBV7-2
CASSWHTTGRHGYTF
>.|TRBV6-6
CASREGNEQYF